Below, 14 T cell receptor beta chains from the same sample are listed, as sequenced in a study of T cell responses to AZD1222 COVID-19 vaccine. Clones were sequenced by immunoSEQ multiplex PCR, and TCRdb holds only the in-frame ones, with some missing. The sample consists of about 100,000 clones, about 88% of them appearing once. This specimen consisted of peripheral blood, obtained on day 0 of AZD1222 vaccination. These receptors were taken from an adult in good health.

The rearrangement uses TRBV30 and TRBJ2-5, with a possible D match to TRBD1 (6 bases). V lost 1 base and J 3 bases, leaving 9 bases between the germline ends. The CDR3 sequence is 13 residues long. CDR1 and CDR2 from the germline V gene are GTSNPN and SVGIG (reference sequence). The CDR3 bases are TGTGCCTGGAGTGGCCGGGACAAAGAGACCCAGTACTTC. This encodes CAWSGRDKETQYF. The entire variable domain, with the rest obtained from reference TRBV30 and TRBJ2-5, is as follows: SQTIHQWPATLVQPVGSPLSLECTVEGTSNPNLYWYRQAAGRGLQLLFYSVGIGQISSEVPQNLSASRPQDRQFILSSKKLLLSDSGFYLCAWSGRDKETQYFGPGTRLLVL.

The rearrangement joins TRBV6-5 to TRBJ1-2, with 10 bases aligning to TRBD1. V lost 5 bases to trimming and J lost 5 bases; unmatched junction nucleotides: 5. The CDR3 loop spans 14 amino acids. In germline, CDR1 is MNHEY, CDR2 SVGAGI. CDR3 coding DNA: TGTGCCAGCAGTACCGGGACAGGGGCGTATGGCTACACCTTC. It codes for CASSTGTGAYGYTF.

With regard to this clone: This sample includes further DNA sequences coding for the same CDR3. V gene TRBV24-1 combines with J gene TRBJ2-7, with no clear D. The length of the CDR3 is 12 residues. V lost 3 bases to trimming and J lost 4 bases, with 6 bases between them. Germline assignment: CDR1 KGHDR and CDR2 SFDVKD. Written as DNA, the CDR3 is TGTGCCACCAGTGATGGTAGTTACGAGCAGTACTTC. Encoded protein: CATSDGSYEQYF.

The chain couples TRBV2 to TRBJ1-6; D ambiguous. This CDR3 has 13 amino acids. Germline CDR1 SNHLY, CDR2 FYNNEI. V gave up 7 bases and J gave up 10 bases, with 14 bases separating them. The CDR3 loop reads CASKPGNRSPLHF. The CDR3 DNA follows: TGTGCCAGCAAACCGGGCAATCGCTCACCCCTCCACTTT.

This clone was recorded a few times. The rearrangement uses TRBV7-9 and TRBJ2-1, with no clear D. Germline V gene lookup returns CDR1 SEHNR and CDR2 FQNEAQ (reference sequence). There are 16 residues in the CDR3. V was shortened by 2 bases and J by 2 bases, with 13 bases between the two germline ends. The CDR3 bases are TGTGCCAGCAGCTTATTGATCAGCACCGCCTACAATGAGCAGTTCTTC. Its protein product is CASSLLISTAYNEQFF.

The rearrangement joins TRBV5-1 to TRBJ2-3; D might be TRBD2 (5 bases). The V end lost 3 bases, the J end lost 2 bases, and 10 bases lay between the germline ends. Germline assignment: CDR1 SGHRS and CDR2 YFSETQ. This CDR3 region has 14 residues. DNA for the CDR3: TGCGCCAGCAGCTGGGAGCGGAACACAGATACGCAGTATTTT. The encoded protein is CASSWERNTDTQYF.

The CDR3 coding sequence is TGTGCCAGCAGCCTCCGCCGGGCAGACACCTACGAGCAGTACTTC. Residues: CASSLRRADTYEQYF. The rearrangement joins TRBV11-3 to TRBJ2-7; the D is unclear. Germline V lookup: CDR1 SGHNT, CDR2 YENEEA. This CDR3 has 15 amino acids. Trimming shortened V by 5 bases and J by 2 bases, and 16 bases separated the two germline ends.

This chain links TRBV6-2 or TRBV6-3 with TRBJ2-1; D not certain. Per the germline V gene, CDR1 is MNHEY and CDR2 is SVGEGT. V was shortened by 5 bases and J by 5 bases, with 4 bases between the two germline ends. This CDR3 comprises 11 residues. DNA for the CDR3: TGTGCCAGCAGTCCGAACAATGAGCAGTTCTTC. Its protein is CASSPNNEQFF.

The chain recombines TRBV16 with TRBJ1-1; D remains unclear. Between the trimmed V and J ends, which lost 5 bases and 7 bases, there was a span of 11 bases. The CDR3 spans 12 residues. Germline V CDR1 and CDR2: KGHSY, FQNENV. CDR3 coding DNA: TGTGCCAGCAGCTCAAGGGCCCGTGAAGCTTTCTTT. This translates into CASSSRAREAFF.

This clone was found a few times. The gene calls are TRBV5-1 and TRBJ2-7, with 11 bases that match TRBD1. The germline V gene encodes CDR1 SGHRS and CDR2 YFSETQ. CDR3 length: 14 amino acids. With 4 bases clipped from V and 4 bases from J, the junction kept 4 bases outside the gene matches. Here the CDR3 reads CASSVDRGQYEQYF. The DNA of the CDR3 is TGCGCCAGCAGCGTGGACAGGGGGCAGTACGAGCAGTACTTC.

The rearrangement links TRBV6-2 or TRBV6-3 to TRBJ2-7; the match to TRBD2 covers 7 bases. The CDR3 totals 14 residues. From germline, CDR1 is MNHEY and CDR2 SVGEGT. V lost 2 bases and J lost 6; bases outside the gene matches: 7. The CDR3: CASSYRGGIGEQYF. In nucleotides, the CDR3 is TGTGCCAGCAGTTACCGGGGAGGGATTGGCGAGCAGTACTTC.

This clone was counted once. J is TRBJ1-1 and V is TRBV9, with D perhaps matching TRBD1 (6 bases). This CDR3 region has 15 residues. The germline V and J ends were trimmed by 3 bases and 0 bases, with 12 bases remaining between them. Germline CDR1 is SGDLS and CDR2 is YYNGEE. DNA for the CDR3: TGTGCCAGCAGCGACTCGACAGGCATGAACACTGAAGCTTTCTTT. This encodes CASSDSTGMNTEAFF.

The CDR3 nucleotides are TGTGCCAGTAGTATAGACGTTACAGGGAACGAGCAGTACTTC. This sequence encodes CASSIDVTGNEQYF. This chain connects TRBV19 to TRBJ2-7, with D possibly matching TRBD1 (6 bases). There are 14 residues in the CDR3. The ends were cut back, 0 bases at V and 5 bases at J, with 11 bases in the middle. Looked up from germline, CDR1 is LNHDA and CDR2 is SQIVND (reference sequence).

The V gene is TRBV5-6, the J gene TRBJ2-7; D unresolved. This CDR3 spans 12 amino acids. V lost 2 bases, J lost 5 bases, and 8 bases lay in between. Germline-derived CDR1 and CDR2 are SGHDT and YYEEEE. This CDR3 reads CASSLGSHEQYF. In DNA, the CDR3 is TGTGCCAGCAGCTTAGGGTCTCACGAGCAGTACTTC.